These 26 T cell receptor beta chains originate from one sample sequenced in a study of blood T cell repertoires in COVID-19. Assay used: immunoSEQ multiplex PCR; TCRdb lists only in-frame clones, some missing. The sample records roughly 200,000 clones, around 83% being singletons. Sequenced material: peripheral blood. Receptor source: a human donor in a cohort sampled during active COVID-19.

This clone was counted once. This chain connects TRBV4-2 to TRBJ2-5; TRBD2 is a possible D gene (6 bases). Per germline, CDR1 LGHNA and CDR2 YNFKEQ. The length of the CDR3 is 16 residues. The V end was cut by 4 bases, the J end by 0 bases, with 15 bases between. The CDR3 sequence is CASSRVSAGYQETQYF. The DNA of the CDR3 is TGTGCCAGCAGCCGGGTCTCGGCGGGGTACCAAGAGACCCAGTACTTC.

The chain carries TRBV6-4 and TRBJ1-3; TRBD1 aligns across 10 bases. CDR3 length equals 15 residues. Trimming cost V 8 bases and J 2 bases; bases outside gene matches: 6. Germline V gene lookup returns CDR1 MRHNA and CDR2 SNTAGT. The CDR3: CASPQTGGTGNTIYF. The CDR3 nucleotides are TGTGCCAGCCCCCAGACAGGGGGCACTGGAAACACCATATATTTT.

This clone was detected a few times. The gene calls are TRBV3-1 (or the pseudogene TRBV3-2) and TRBJ2-7; TRBD1 matches 12 bases. The CDR3 is 15 amino acids. Germline CDR1 LGHDT, CDR2 YNNKEL (reference sequence). V was clipped by 4 bases and J by 6 bases; unmatched bases: 7. CDR3 nucleotides: TGTGCCAGCAGCCCCCGGGACAGGGGGCCTGGCGAGCAGTACTTC. Encoded protein: CASSPRDRGPGEQYF.

The chain uses TRBV7-2 and TRBJ1-2; TRBD1 matches 10 bases. The V and J ends lost 3 bases and 5 bases, in that order; junction bases with no gene match: 6. This CDR3 is built from 15 residues. Germline V gives CDR1 SGHTA, CDR2 FQGNSA. CDR3 nucleotides: TGTGCCAGCAGCTTGGGTGGACAGGGGGGATATGGCTACACCTTC. It translates to CASSLGGQGGYGYTF.

In DNA, the CDR3 is TGTGCCAGTACATGGGGGGGGCAGGAGACAGATACGCAGTATTTT. Protein: CASTWGGQETDTQYF. The J gene is TRBJ2-3, the V gene TRBV19, with D perhaps matching TRBD2 (7 bases). V lost 7 bases to trimming and J lost 3 bases, with 17 bases between them. This CDR3 region has 15 residues. CDR1 and CDR2 from the germline V gene are LNHDA and SQIVND (reference sequence).

This clone was found once. The chain joins TRBV19 to TRBJ2-2, with 8 bases that match TRBD1. The germline V gene has CDR1 LNHDA and CDR2 SQIVND (reference sequence). J lost 5 bases, V lost 7 bases, and 9 bases had no gene match. CDR3 size: 15 residues. This chain's CDR3 is CASTAGGAGTGELFF. Here the CDR3 DNA reads TGTGCCAGTACCGCAGGGGGCGCAGGTACCGGGGAGCTGTTTTTT.

This clone has a handful of counts. The chain combines TRBV5-1 with TRBJ1-1; D unresolved. Looked up from germline, CDR1 is SGHRS and CDR2 is YFSETQ. Trimming removed 5 bases from V and 0 bases from J, with 5 bases in between. The CDR3 runs to 12 residues. The CDR3: CASREVNTEAFF. DNA for the CDR3: TGCGCCAGCAGAGAGGTGAACACTGAAGCTTTCTTT.

In its sample, this clone was seen once. The V call is TRBV28, the J call TRBJ2-7; 10 positions agree with TRBD1. After removal of 8 bases from V and 0 bases from J, the junction contained 7 bases not matched to a gene. The CDR3 runs 15 residues. In germline, CDR1 is MDHEN, CDR2 SYDVKM. This CDR3 reads CASRRRDRGSYEQYF. DNA of the CDR3: TGTGCCAGCCGGAGAAGGGACAGGGGCTCCTACGAGCAGTACTTC.

CDR3 DNA: TGTGCCAGCAAGGGGGCGGCTGGCTACACCTTC. Encoded protein: CASKGAAGYTF. The gene calls are TRBV12-3 or TRBV12-4 and TRBJ1-2; 7 bases fit TRBD1. J gave up 7 bases and V 7 bases, and 3 bases lay outside the gene matches. The CDR3 contains 11 residues.

V is TRBV5-5 and J is TRBJ1-1; the match to TRBD1 covers 7 bases. V trimming: 3 bases; J trimming: 4 bases; junction bases outside the gene matches: 9. There are 15 residues in the CDR3. Germline V gives CDR1 SGHKS, CDR2 YYEKEE (reference sequence). The CDR3 is CASSSTRQGGTEAFF. In nucleotides, the CDR3 is TGTGCCAGCAGCTCTACTAGACAGGGAGGCACTGAAGCTTTCTTT.

This clone has just one count. The chain recombines TRBV27 with TRBJ1-2; 9 bases match TRBD1. Per germline, CDR1 MNHEY and CDR2 SMNVEV (reference sequence). J gave up 4 bases and V 5 bases, and 5 bases lay outside the gene matches. The CDR3 has 14 residues. Written as DNA, the CDR3 is TGTGCCAGCAGTGTGACAGGGGGGAGCTATGGCTACACCTTC. Translated: CASSVTGGSYGYTF.

The V gene is TRBV7-8, the J gene TRBJ1-1; D perhaps matches TRBD1 (6 bases). Germline V lookup: CDR1 SGHVS, CDR2 FQNEAQ. Trimming stripped 1 base from V and 3 bases from J, with 9 bases between. The CDR3 is 14 residues long. The CDR3 spells CASSLVAGDTEAFF. For the CDR3, the DNA is TGTGCCAGCAGCTTAGTCGCAGGGGACACTGAAGCTTTCTTT. Combining the CDR3 with reference TRBV7-8 and TRBJ1-1 gives the whole variable domain GAGVSQSPRYKVAKRGQDVALRCDPISGHVSLFWYQQALGQGPEFLTYFQNEAQLDKSGLPSDRFFAERPEGSVSTLKIQRTQQEDSAVYLCASSLVAGDTEAFFGQGTRLTVV.

The table lists this clone with a count of one. V and J are TRBV5-4 and TRBJ2-1; 10 bases fit TRBD2. The trim removed 2 bases at V and 6 bases at J, leaving 5 bases unmatched. There are 15 residues in the CDR3. Germline V CDR1 and CDR2: SGHNT, YYREEE (reference sequence). CDR3 loop: CASSLEAGGPNEQFF. CDR3 DNA sequence: TGTGCCAGCAGCTTAGAAGCGGGAGGGCCCAATGAGCAGTTCTTC.

The chain carries TRBV12-3 or TRBV12-4 and TRBJ1-2; 8 positions match TRBD1. Losses at the gene ends were 9 bases for V and 6 bases for J; bases not matched to a gene: 3. The CDR3 length is 11 residues. The CDR3 sequence is CASSRGHGYTF. The CDR3 DNA is TGTGCCAGTTCCAGGGGGCATGGCTACACCTTC.

This chain's CDR3 is CASSATGTGVRGQYF. DNA for the CDR3: TGTGCCAGCAGCGCGACCGGGACAGGAGTACGAGGACAGTACTTC. The chain combines TRBV7-2 with TRBJ2-7, with 8 bases identical to TRBD1. This CDR3 is built from 15 residues. The V and J ends lost 5 bases and 10 bases, in that order; junction bases with no gene match: 16. Germline V gene data show CDR1 as SGHTA and CDR2 as FQGNSA.

The chain has TRBV7-8 and TRBJ1-5; D uncertain. V was pared by 1 base and J by 1 base, with 11 bases between. The germline CDR1 and CDR2 sequences are SGHVS and FQNEAQ. There are 16 residues in the CDR3. CDR3 sequence: CASSLGSGRSNQPQHF. CDR3 DNA: TGTGCCAGCAGCTTAGGATCAGGAAGGAGCAATCAGCCCCAGCATTTT.

This chain links TRBV4-1 with TRBJ2-3; tentative D call: TRBD1 (5 bases). Per the germline V gene, CDR1 is MGHRA and CDR2 is YSYEKL. The CDR3 length is 14 residues. The germline V and J ends were trimmed by 4 bases and 3 bases, with 11 bases remaining between them. CDR3 DNA: TGCGCCAGCAGCCTAAGACAGAATACAGATACGCAGTATTTT. This translates into CASSLRQNTDTQYF.

The genes are TRBV7-9 and TRBJ2-5, with 7 bases identical to TRBD1. The junction had 7 bases not matched to a gene; V was cut back by 5 bases and J by 1 base. CDR3 length: 15 residues. Germline assignment: CDR1 SEHNR and CDR2 FQNEAQ (reference sequence). The DNA of the CDR3 is TGTGCCAGCAGCACTTTTGGGACAGCCCAAGAGACCCAGTACTTC. This encodes CASSTFGTAQETQYF.

The rearrangement joins TRBV9 to TRBJ1-1, with 7 nucleotides matching TRBD1. The CDR3 has 11 residues. Germline lookup yields CDR1 SGDLS and CDR2 YYNGEE. Trimming at V came to 3 bases and at J to 11 bases, leaving 4 bases not matched to a gene. CDR3 nucleotides: TGTGCCAGCAGCGGGTTCAGGGGGGCTTTCTTT. It yields the protein CASSGFRGAFF.

The CDR3 nucleotides read TGTGCCAGCAGACGGGAGGCTGGGGCCAACGTCCTGACTTTC. Translation: CASRREAGANVLTF. The V gene is TRBV6-5, the J gene TRBJ2-6, with TRBD2 identical over 7 bases. The V gene's germline CDR1 is MNHEY and CDR2 SVGAGI. The CDR3 sequence is 14 residues long. After removal of 6 bases from V and 2 bases from J, the junction contained 1 base not matched to a gene.

The J gene is TRBJ1-4, the V gene TRBV7-9; 9 nucleotides line up with TRBD1. CDR1 and CDR2 (germline): SEHNR, FQNEAQ (reference sequence). The CDR3 is 15 amino acids. V lost 1 base to trimming and J lost 5 bases; unmatched junction nucleotides: 2. Written as DNA, the CDR3 is TGTGCCAGCAGCTTAGTGGGGACAGGGAATGAAAAACTGTTTTTT. Translating it yields CASSLVGTGNEKLFF.

The genes are TRBV27 and TRBJ2-7, with a weak D call TRBD2 (5 bases). Germline V gene data show CDR1 as MNHEY and CDR2 as SMNVEV (reference sequence). The CDR3 runs to 15 residues. The V end was cut by 8 bases, the J end by 0 bases, with 17 bases between. Here the CDR3 reads CASGRVSGTSYEQYF. CDR3 nucleotides: TGTGCCAGCGGTAGGGTAAGCGGAACCTCCTACGAGCAGTACTTC.

This rearrangement joins TRBV5-6 to TRBJ2-7; perhaps TRBD2 as D (6 bases). Per the germline V gene, CDR1 is SGHDT and CDR2 is YYEEEE. The ends were cut back, 3 bases at V and 7 bases at J, with 14 bases in the middle. This CDR3 contains 13 residues. The CDR3 nucleotides are TGTGCCAGCAGCTGGGGTGGGAGGCGTGAGCAGTACTTC. It yields the protein CASSWGGRREQYF.

The rearrangement joins TRBV12-3 or TRBV12-4 to TRBJ2-3; a possible D gene is TRBD2 (6 bases). The CDR3 length is 12 residues. Trimming removed 2 bases from V and 10 bases from J, with 10 bases in between. For the CDR3, the DNA is TGTGCCAGCAGTTTATTGGGGGAGGCGCAGTATTTT. Amino acid sequence: CASSLLGEAQYF.

This clone has just a few counts. V and J are TRBV29-1 and TRBJ2-7; 9 nucleotides align to TRBD1. The CDR3 is 11 amino acids. V trimming: 6 bases; J trimming: 5 bases; junction bases outside the gene matches: 2. Germline loops: CDR1 SQVTM, CDR2 ANQGSEA. Here the CDR3 reads CSVGQGHEQYF. CDR3 DNA: TGCAGCGTCGGACAGGGGCACGAGCAGTACTTC.

The genes are TRBV3-1 (or the pseudogene TRBV3-2) and TRBJ2-7, with TRBD2 identical over 7 bases. Looked up from germline, CDR1 is LGHDT and CDR2 is YNNKEL (reference sequence). Trimming at V came to 3 bases and at J to 2 bases, leaving 7 bases not matched to a gene. The CDR3 extends over 15 amino acids. The CDR3 spells CASSQGGGPTYEQYF. CDR3 sequence (DNA): TGTGCCAGCAGCCAGGGGGGGGGACCCACCTACGAGCAGTACTTC.